What follows are 27 T cell receptor beta chains derived from one specimen sequenced in a study of T cell changes during pregnancy in multiple sclerosis. TCRdb keeps only in-frame clones here, not all; method: immunoSEQ multiplex PCR. The profile shows approximately 60,000 clones, 94% of them singletons. This specimen consisted of CD8+ T cells from peripheral blood mononuclear cells, obtained in the third trimester of pregnancy. These receptors were taken from a female donor with multiple sclerosis, enrolled in a pregnancy study.

The CDR3 region has the DNA TGTGCCAGCAGCCCGGACAGGGGGCAACAAGCTTTCTTT. Encoded protein: CASSPDRGQQAFF. The V gene is TRBV7-9, the J gene TRBJ1-1, with TRBD1 identical over 11 bases. The CDR3 contains 13 residues. CDR1 SEHNR and CDR2 FQNEAQ come from the germline V gene (reference sequence). Trimming took 5 bases from V and 9 from J; bases not matched to a gene: 5. The variable domain in full, with the rest retrieved from reference TRBV7-9 and TRBJ1-1, is DTGVSQNPRHKITKRGQNVTFRCDPISEHNRLYWYRQTLGQGPEFLTYFQNEAQLEKSRLLSDRFSAERPKGSFSTLEIQRTEQGDSAMYLCASSPDRGQQAFFGQGTRLTVV.

The V gene is TRBV19, the J gene TRBJ1-5; 7 bases line up with TRBD1. CDR1 and CDR2 (germline): LNHDA, SQIVND (reference sequence). The CDR3 sequence is 13 residues long. The junction had 4 bases not matched to a gene; V was cut back by 6 bases and J by 5 bases. CDR3 sequence: CASSSTGYQPQHF. In nucleotides, the CDR3 is TGTGCCAGTAGCTCGACAGGGTATCAGCCCCAGCATTTT.

This clone appeared once. The V gene is TRBV14, the J gene TRBJ2-1; 7 bases agree with TRBD2. Germline CDR1 SGHDN, CDR2 FVKESK. This CDR3 contains 19 residues. Trimming at V came to 0 bases and at J to 0 bases, leaving 11 bases not matched to a gene. The chain's CDR3 is CASSQEDLGLVRSYNEQFF. CDR3 nucleotide sequence: TGTGCCAGCAGCCAAGAGGACCTTGGACTAGTCCGCTCCTACAATGAGCAGTTCTTC.

The V call is TRBV27, the J call TRBJ2-6; D uncertain. V lost 5 bases, J lost 0 bases, and 8 bases lay in between. Germline V gene lookup returns CDR1 MNHEY and CDR2 SMNVEV (reference sequence). This CDR3 region has 15 residues. As DNA, the CDR3 is TGTGCCAGCAGTCCCGAACACTCTGGGGCCAACGTCCTGACTTTC. Its protein product is CASSPEHSGANVLTF. Full variable domain (outside the CDR3, taken from reference TRBV27 and TRBJ2-6): EAQVTQNPRYLITVTGKKLTVTCSQNMNHEYMSWYRQDPGLGLRQIYYSMNVEVTDKGDVPEGYKVSRKEKRNFPLILESPSPNQTSLYFCASSPEHSGANVLTFGAGSRLTVL.

The chain combines TRBV19 with TRBJ1-2; 7 bases align to TRBD1. The CDR3 covers 12 residues. J gave up 8 bases and V 8 bases, and 8 bases lay outside the gene matches. Looked up from germline, CDR1 is LNHDA and CDR2 is SQIVND (reference sequence). The chain's CDR3 is CASFAGGRGYTF. As DNA, the CDR3 is TGTGCCAGTTTCGCAGGGGGAAGAGGCTACACCTTC.

The chain has TRBV28 and TRBJ2-7; maybe TRBD2 (6 bases). Trimming pared 4 bases from V and 4 bases from J, leaving 17 bases between. The CDR3 consists of 15 residues. Germline V CDR1 and CDR2: MDHEN, SYDVKM. Written as DNA, the CDR3 is TGTGCCAGCAGTTATTCGGGACTCGGATTATACGAGCAGTACTTC. Translated: CASSYSGLGLYEQYF.

The chain uses TRBV6-1 and TRBJ1-1, with 10 nucleotides matching TRBD1. Germline V CDR1 and CDR2: MNHNS, SASEGT. There are 15 residues in the CDR3. Trimming removed 3 bases from V and 3 bases from J; junction bases left unmatched: 4. Here the CDR3 reads CASSEPGTGDTEAFF. In DNA, the CDR3 is TGTGCCAGCAGTGAGCCCGGGACAGGGGACACTGAAGCTTTCTTT.

The chain employs TRBV6-5 and TRBJ2-1; D possibly corresponds to TRBD2 (6 bases). Germline CDR1 reads MNHEY; CDR2 reads SVGAGI. Trimming removed 6 bases at V and 0 bases at J, with 9 bases between. The CDR3 length is 14 residues. For the CDR3, the DNA is TGTGCCAGCAGCCCGGGACTCTCCTACAATGAGCAGTTCTTC. Translating gives CASSPGLSYNEQFF.

The chain employs TRBV5-4 and TRBJ2-7; D gene unclear. The V and J ends lost 0 bases and 4 bases respectively, with 8 bases between them. Germline V gene lookup returns CDR1 SGHNT and CDR2 YYREEE (reference sequence). The CDR3 extends over 13 amino acids. CDR3 sequence: CASSLAGVYEQYF. The DNA of the CDR3 is TGTGCCAGCAGCTTGGCCGGAGTTTACGAGCAGTACTTC.

V and J are TRBV4-1 and TRBJ1-1; unclear D gene. This CDR3 spans 12 amino acids. In germline, CDR1 is MGHRA, CDR2 YSYEKL. V lost 0 bases and J lost 11, with 10 bases in between. The CDR3 DNA reads TGCGCCAGCAGCCAAGATCGGGATTACGCTTTCTTT. As protein: CASSQDRDYAFF.

This chain uses TRBV4-1 with TRBJ2-1, with TRBD2 identical over 8 bases. The V gene end was trimmed by 4 bases and the J gene end by 6 bases; junction bases not matched to a gene: 8. The CDR3 loop spans 15 amino acids. The germline V gene encodes CDR1 MGHRA and CDR2 YSYEKL. The CDR3 is CASSLTSGGVNEQFF. The CDR3, as DNA: TGCGCCAGCAGCCTTACTAGCGGAGGGGTCAATGAGCAGTTCTTC.

This chain uses TRBV28 with TRBJ2-7; 10 nucleotides agree with TRBD1. Germline values: CDR1 MDHEN, CDR2 SYDVKM. This CDR3 is 15 amino acids long. The V and J ends lost 6 bases and 3 bases, in that order; junction bases with no gene match: 8. Here the CDR3 reads CASSPLRDRGYEQYF. CDR3 bases: TGTGCCAGCAGCCCGCTTAGGGACAGGGGCTACGAGCAGTACTTC.

The gene calls are TRBV27 and TRBJ2-7; TRBD2 is a possible D gene (6 bases). Germline V CDR1 and CDR2: MNHEY, SMNVEV (reference sequence). This CDR3 contains 13 residues. Trimming shortened V by 2 bases and J by 6 bases, and 11 bases separated the two germline ends. The CDR3 is CASSLGASVEQYF. The CDR3 region has the DNA TGTGCCAGCAGTTTAGGGGCTAGCGTCGAGCAGTACTTC.

The chain joins TRBV30 to TRBJ1-1, with 7 bases aligning to TRBD1. The CDR3 has 12 residues. The germline gives CDR1 GTSNPN, CDR2 SVGIG (reference sequence). Trimming removed 2 bases from V and 4 bases from J; junction bases left unmatched: 1. In DNA form, the CDR3 reads TGTGCCTGGAGTAGACAGGGCACTGAAGCTTTCTTT. Its translation: CAWSRQGTEAFF.

The rearrangement links TRBV28 to TRBJ1-2; 7 positions match TRBD1. There are 14 residues in the CDR3. V was clipped by 5 bases and J by 3 bases; unmatched bases: 6. CDR1 is MDHEN, CDR2 SYDVKM, per germline. As DNA, the CDR3 is TGTGCCAGCAGTGAAGGGGGCGCGGACTATGGCTACACCTTC. Translating gives CASSEGGADYGYTF.

The gene calls are TRBV2 and TRBJ2-5; TRBD2 matches 9 bases. The CDR3 contains 18 residues. Unmatched junction bases numbered 14, after V lost 3 bases and J lost 3 bases. The germline V gene encodes CDR1 SNHLY and CDR2 FYNNEI. This CDR3 is CASSDYSGRVATEETQYF. For the CDR3, the DNA is TGTGCCAGCAGTGATTATAGCGGGAGAGTTGCAACCGAAGAGACCCAGTACTTC.

The chain joins TRBV13 to TRBJ2-7; 9 nucleotides line up with TRBD1. The CDR3 covers 14 residues. With V trimmed by 5 bases and J by 5 bases, 7 bases remained unmatched. CDR1 PRHDT and CDR2 FYEKMQ come from the germline V gene (reference sequence). CDR3 residues: CASSTRDRVHEQYF. The CDR3 DNA is TGTGCCAGCAGCACCCGGGACAGGGTCCACGAGCAGTACTTC.

The CDR3 nucleotides read TGTGCCAGCAGCTTATCGCCTAGCGGGAGCAATGAGCAGTTCTTC. It codes for CASSLSPSGSNEQFF. V gene TRBV11-2 combines with J gene TRBJ2-1, with 10 bases identical to TRBD2. CDR1 and CDR2 (germline): SGHAT, FQNNGV. Germline trimming cut 2 bases from V and 6 bases from J; bases unmatched to any gene: 4. The CDR3 spans 15 residues.

The rearrangement links TRBV27 to TRBJ2-5; perhaps TRBD1 as D (6 bases). Germline CDR1 reads MNHEY; CDR2 reads SMNVEV (reference sequence). The V end was cut by 5 bases, the J end by 0 bases, with 10 bases between. The length of the CDR3 is 14 residues. The CDR3 region has the DNA TGTGCCAGCAGTCCCCACAGGGACCAAGAGACCCAGTACTTC. Amino acids: CASSPHRDQETQYF.

This chain connects TRBV7-9 to TRBJ2-7; D uncertain. There are 16 residues in the CDR3. Trimming removed 3 bases from V and 2 bases from J, with 17 bases in between. Looked up from germline, CDR1 is SEHNR and CDR2 is FQNEAQ (reference sequence). CDR3 coding DNA: TGTGCCAGCAGCTTGCACCCCGGAGCCTTCCCCTACGAGCAGTACTTC. Residues: CASSLHPGAFPYEQYF. Using reference TRBV7-9 and TRBJ2-7 for the parts outside the CDR3, the full variable domain is DTGVSQNPRHKITKRGQNVTFRCDPISEHNRLYWYRQTLGQGPEFLTYFQNEAQLEKSRLLSDRFSAERPKGSFSTLEIQRTEQGDSAMYLCASSLHPGAFPYEQYFGPGTRLTVT.

CDR3: CASSFLDRGPSNEKLFF. CDR3 nucleotide sequence: TGTGCCAGCAGCTTCCTCGACAGGGGACCATCTAATGAAAAACTGTTTTTT. The J gene is TRBJ1-4, the V gene TRBV11-2; 8 bases map to TRBD1. Trimming took 3 bases from V and 3 from J; bases not matched to a gene: 9. The germline gives CDR1 SGHAT, CDR2 FQNNGV. The length of the CDR3 is 17 residues.

This rearrangement joins TRBV5-1 to TRBJ2-7; D is possibly TRBD1 (7 bases). The CDR3 contains 14 residues. Between the trimmed V and J ends, which lost 6 bases and 3 bases, there was a span of 16 bases. The germline CDR1 and CDR2 sequences are SGHRS and YFSETQ. The CDR3 bases are TGCGCCAGCACGCGGGACAGTTTTGTCTACGAGCAGTACTTC. Its protein product is CASTRDSFVYEQYF. The variable domain in full, completed from reference TRBV5-1 and TRBJ2-7, reads KAGVTQTPRYLIKTRGQQVTLSCSPISGHRSVSWYQQTPGQGLQFLFEYFSETQRNKGNFPGRFSGRQFSNSRSEMNVSTLELGDSALYLCASTRDSFVYEQYFGPGTRLTVT.

This chain connects TRBV9 to TRBJ2-3, with a weak D call TRBD2 (6 bases). Per the germline V gene, CDR1 is SGDLS and CDR2 is YYNGEE. The length of the CDR3 is 16 residues. Trimming left V 0 bases short and J 3 bases short, with 14 bases between. CDR3 bases: TGTGCCAGCAGCGTAGACCCGACTAGGTCGACAGATACGCAGTATTTT. It specifies CASSVDPTRSTDTQYF. The variable domain in full, completed from reference TRBV9 and TRBJ2-3, reads DSGVTQTPKHLITATGQRVTLRCSPRSGDLSVYWYQQSLDQGLQFLIQYYNGEERAKGNILERFSAQQFPDLHSELNLSSLELGDSALYFCASSVDPTRSTDTQYFGPGTRLTVL.

CDR3 residues: CASSLGQGAVTEAFF. In nucleotides, the CDR3 is TGTGCCAGCAGCTTAGGGCAGGGGGCAGTCACTGAAGCTTTCTTT. The V gene is TRBV7-9, the J gene TRBJ1-1, with 8 bases aligning to TRBD1. Losses at the gene ends were 1 base for V and 4 bases for J; bases not matched to a gene: 5. Germline assignment: CDR1 SEHNR and CDR2 FQNEAQ (reference sequence). The CDR3 has 15 residues.

The rearrangement uses TRBV2 and TRBJ1-5; no clear D gene. CDR3 size: 13 residues. Looked up from germline, CDR1 is SNHLY and CDR2 is FYNNEI. Trimming left V 10 bases short and J 6 bases short, with 16 bases between. The CDR3 bases are TGTGCCACCCAAAGTGGGCGTTCTCAGCCCCAGCATTTT. Amino acid sequence: CATQSGRSQPQHF.

This clone was seen a single time. This sequence joins TRBV6-5 and TRBJ1-2; perhaps TRBD1 as D (6 bases). The germline V gene has CDR1 MNHEY and CDR2 SVGAGI. Trimming stripped 5 bases from V and 4 bases from J, with 14 bases between. The CDR3 covers 14 residues. The CDR3 sequence is CASSPGQLFYGYTF. CDR3 DNA sequence: TGTGCCAGCAGTCCCGGACAGCTGTTCTATGGCTACACCTTC.

J is TRBJ2-1 and V is TRBV6-1; D possibly corresponds to TRBD1 (6 bases). With 5 bases removed from V and 0 bases from J, the gap between germline ends came to 11 bases. Germline CDR1 MNHNS, CDR2 SASEGT. CDR3 length: 15 residues. The CDR3 region is CASSPTGSSYNEQFF. DNA for the CDR3: TGTGCCAGCAGTCCCACAGGGAGCTCCTACAATGAGCAGTTCTTC.